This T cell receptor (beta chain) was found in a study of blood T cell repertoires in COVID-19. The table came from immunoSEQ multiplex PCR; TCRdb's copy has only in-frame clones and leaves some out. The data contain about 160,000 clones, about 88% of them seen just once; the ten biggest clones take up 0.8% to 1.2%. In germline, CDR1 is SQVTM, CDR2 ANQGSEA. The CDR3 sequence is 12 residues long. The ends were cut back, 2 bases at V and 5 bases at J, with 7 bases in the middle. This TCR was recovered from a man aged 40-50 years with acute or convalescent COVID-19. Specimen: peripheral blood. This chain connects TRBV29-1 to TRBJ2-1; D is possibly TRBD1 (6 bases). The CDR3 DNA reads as TGCAGCGTTGAAAGGACAGACAATGAGCAGTTCTTC. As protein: CSVERTDNEQFF.